These T cell receptor beta chains were read from a single sample in a study of beta chain features in type 1 diabetes. Measured with immunoSEQ multiplex PCR; TCRdb has only the in-frame clones, and not every one. The sample shows about 320,000 clones, 14% of them seen only once. Input material: central memory CD4+ T cells from blood. The origin of the receptors is a young man in good health. The CDR3 runs from the conserved cysteine through the conserved F or W. D genes are given only for firm matches. Clone size is not always given. Where it is, it says once, few, many or a class for expanded clones.

TRBV28	TRBJ1-2	many	13	NA	TGTGCCAGCAGTTTAACGGCGATATATGGCTACACCTTC	CASSLTAIYGYTF
TRBV18	TRBJ1-1	NA	14	NA	TGTGCCAGCTCGTCAGGGACCTGGGGGACTGAAGCTTTCTTT	CASSSGTWGTEAFF
TRBV28	TRBJ1-5	few	13	NA	TGTGCCACCCGGTACAGCTGGAATCAGCCCCAGCATTTT	CATRYSWNQPQHF
TRBV7-2	TRBJ2-1	NA	13	NA	TGTGCCAGCAGCTTAGGAGGGCCTAATGAGCAGTTCTTC	CASSLGGPNEQFF
TRBV4-3	TRBJ2-1	NA	16	NA	TGCGCCAGCAGCCAAGATCCCCAGGGAAGCCACAATGAGCAGTTCTTC	CASSQDPQGSHNEQFF
TRBV4-3	TRBJ2-1	NA	11	NA	TGCGCCAGCAGCCAAGAGGGGGAGCAGTTCTTC	CASSQEGEQFF
TRBV4-1	TRBJ1-1	few	14	NA	TGCGCCAGCAGCCAAGATCAAACGAACACTGAAGCTTTCTTT	CASSQDQTNTEAFF
TRBV15	TRBJ1-2	few	15	NA	TGTGCCACCAGCAGAGATTTGCTGGGGGACTATGGCTACACCTTC	CATSRDLLGDYGYTF
TRBV6-5	TRBJ1-3	NA	15	TRBD1	TGTGCCAGCAGCAAGGGACAGGGGGCGGGAAACACCATATATTTT	CASSKGQGAGNTIYF
TRBV7-9	TRBJ1-5	NA	15	NA	TGTGCCAGCAGCTTAGATGCGGTCGGGGGGCAGCCCCAGCATTTT	CASSLDAVGGQPQHF
TRBV18	TRBJ1-1	NA	13	NA	TGTGCCAGCACCACAGGGTTAGGGACTGAAGCTTTCTTT	CASTTGLGTEAFF
TRBV7-2	TRBJ1-2	NA	14	TRBD1	TGTGCCAGCAGCCCCAAACTACGGACAGGTGGCTACACCTTC	CASSPKLRTGGYTF
TRBV15	TRBJ2-6	few	17	TRBD1	TGTGCCACCAGCAGTAGACAGGGATCCTCTGGGGCCAACGTCCTGACTTTC	CATSSRQGSSGANVLTF
TRBV7-9	TRBJ2-5	few	14	TRBD2	TGTGCCAGCAGCTTTGCTAGCGGGAGAGAGACCCAGTACTTC	CASSFASGRETQYF
TRBV11-2	TRBJ2-3	NA	11	NA	TGTGCCAGCAGCTTAACAGATACGCAGTATTTT	CASSLTDTQYF
TRBV10-1	TRBJ2-5	few	12	NA	TGCGCCAGCAGTGAGAGCCGAATGGCCCAGTACTTC	CASSESRMAQYF
TRBV5-6	TRBJ1-3	NA	13	NA	TGCGCCAGCAGCCACTCGGAAGGAAACACCATATATTTT	CASSHSEGNTIYF
TRBV5-1	TRBJ1-4	few	17	TRBD1	TGCGCCAGCAATCTTGGACCTCTCGGCAGGGGGGATGAAAAACTGTTTTTT	CASNLGPLGRGDEKLFF
TRBV7-9	TRBJ2-3	few	11	NA	TGTGCCAGCAGCCTCCAAAATACGCAGTATTTT	CASSLQNTQYF
TRBV5-1	TRBJ1-2	few	14	NA	TGCGCCAGCAGCCCGACAGCAGGGAACTATGGCTACACCTTC	CASSPTAGNYGYTF
TRBV10-3	TRBJ1-5	NA	13	TRBD1	TGTGCCAGCCGGGACAGGGGCAATCAGCCCCAGCATTTT	CASRDRGNQPQHF
TRBV4-2	TRBJ2-2	few	17	TRBD1	TGTGCCAGCAGCCAATACCCAGGGGGACAGGGGACCGGGGAGCTGTTTTTT	CASSQYPGGQGTGELFF
TRBV27	TRBJ2-7	NA	15	NA	TGTGCCAGCAGTTTATATTCTGACAGCTCCTACGAGCAGTACTTC	CASSLYSDSSYEQYF
TRBV11-2	TRBJ1-1	few	13	NA	TGTGCCAGCAGCCTAAGCAGGAACACTGAAGCTTTCTTT	CASSLSRNTEAFF
TRBV4-1	TRBJ2-5	NA	13	NA	TGCGCCAGCCGTGCGGGCCTCCAAGAGACCCAGTACTTC	CASRAGLQETQYF
TRBV5-1	TRBJ2-6	NA	16	NA	TGCGCCAGCAGCTTGACCGGCAACTCTGGGGCCAACGTCCTGACTTTC	CASSLTGNSGANVLTF
TRBV5-6	TRBJ1-4	NA	16	NA	TGTGCCAGCAGCTTGGAGGGTCAGGGGATAAGTGAAAAACTGTTTTTT	CASSLEGQGISEKLFF
TRBV5-1	TRBJ2-7	NA	12	NA	TGCGCCAGCAGCTTAGAGGGCTACGAGCAGTACTTC	CASSLEGYEQYF
TRBV11-2	TRBJ2-7	few	15	NA	TGTGCCAGCAGCCAGCGAGCGGGCCGCTTTTACGAGCAGTACTTC	CASSQRAGRFYEQYF
TRBV29-1	TRBJ2-5	NA	11	NA	TGCAGCGTTGAAGTAAGGGAGACCCAGTACTTC	CSVEVRETQYF
TRBV5-8	TRBJ2-2	NA	12	NA	TGTGCCAGCAGCTTTGATCAAGGGGAGCTGTTTTTT	CASSFDQGELFF
TRBV5-4	TRBJ2-2	few	13	NA	TGTGCCAGCAGTTTGGACCGCACCGGGGAGCTGTTTTTT	CASSLDRTGELFF
TRBV29-1	TRBJ1-1	NA	13	NA	TGCAGCGTTGAAGATGGACGTTCTGTTGAAGCTTTCTTT	CSVEDGRSVEAFF
TRBV11-1	TRBJ2-6	NA	16	NA	TGTGCCAGCAGCTTAGATCGGACTGCTGGGGCCAACGTCCTGACTTTC	CASSLDRTAGANVLTF
TRBV9	TRBJ2-1	NA	15	TRBD2	TGTGCCAGCAGCTCCTTTAGCGGGGGGTACAATGAGCAGTTCTTC	CASSSFSGGYNEQFF
TRBV9	TRBJ2-3	NA	14	NA	TGTGCCAGCAGCGTTGCGGCCAGCACAGATACGCAGTATTTT	CASSVAASTDTQYF
TRBV4-1	TRBJ1-1	NA	16	TRBD1	TGCGCCAGCAGCGAGTCAGGGGGCGCGGGGAACACTGAAGCTTTCTTT	CASSESGGAGNTEAFF
TRBV7-2	TRBJ1-1	NA	13	NA	TGTGCCAGCAGCTATAACAAGGGCACTGAAGCTTTCTTT	CASSYNKGTEAFF
TRBV5-6	TRBJ1-3	few	16	TRBD1	TGTGCCAGCAGCTTCAGCGGGACAGGGTACCGAAACACCATATATTTT	CASSFSGTGYRNTIYF
TRBV11-2	TRBJ2-2	NA	15	TRBD1	TGTGCCAGCAGCTTAGCGGCAGGGGGAACCGGGGAGCTGTTTTTT	CASSLAAGGTGELFF
TRBV29-1	TRBJ1-1	few	13	NA	TGCAGCGTTGTGGGGAACGGGAACACTGAAGCTTTCTTT	CSVVGNGNTEAFF
TRBV4-3	TRBJ1-2	few	16	NA	TGCGCCAGCAGCCAAGACCCCGTGTCAGGGAACTATGGCTACACCTTC	CASSQDPVSGNYGYTF
TRBV6-5	TRBJ2-2	few	15	TRBD1	TGTGCCAGCAGGCCTCAGGGGGCGAGGACCGGGGAGCTGTTTTTT	CASRPQGARTGELFF
TRBV30	TRBJ2-2	few	18	TRBD2	TGTGCCTGGAGCCCCGCGGGCGGGAGGTTCTGGGTAGCCGGGGAGCTGTTTTTT	CAWSPAGGRFWVAGELFF